Listed here are 2 T cell receptor beta chains from one sample, sequenced in a study of control samples from healthy donors and cancer patients. Clones were sequenced by immunoSEQ multiplex PCR, and TCRdb holds only the in-frame ones, with some missing. The table shows about 130,000 clones, with roughly 94% occurring only once. Sequencing was carried out using PBMCs. These TCRs come from a man aged 60-69 years with colorectal cancer.

This chain uses TRBV4-3 with TRBJ1-4; unclear D gene. In germline, CDR1 is LGHNA, CDR2 YSLEER. V lost 1 base and J lost 1, with 10 bases in between. The CDR3 extends over 16 amino acids. The CDR3, as DNA: TGCGCCAGCAGCCAAGTAGTGCGGGGAACTAATGAAAAACTGTTTTTT. Translating it yields CASSQVVRGTNEKLFF.

V gene TRBV7-9 combines with J gene TRBJ1-3, with D uncertain. Trimming cost V 3 bases and J 0 bases, with 12 bases left between them. CDR3 length equals 16 residues. The germline V gene encodes CDR1 SEHNR and CDR2 FQNEAQ (reference sequence). The CDR3 loop reads CASSFRASNSGNTIYF. DNA for the CDR3: TGTGCCAGCAGCTTCCGGGCCTCAAACTCTGGAAACACCATATATTTT.